This T cell receptor (beta chain) was retrieved from a study of beta chain features in type 1 diabetes. Across the study: Patient and healthy donor groups were alike in age, gender and cell yields. Overall study findings and caveats: These data did not resolve whether HLA type affects TCRB rearrangement.

The J segment lost 2 bases and the V segment lost 4 bases, leaving 4 bases of the junction unmatched. The CDR3 consists of 15 residues. Germline loops: CDR1 LNHDA, CDR2 SQIVND (reference sequence). The study reverse transcribed the entire isolated RNA, so it sequenced expressed TCRB transcripts. Only in-frame clones appear in the TCRdb table, and some are missing; sequencing was by immunoSEQ multiplex PCR. Here the sample spans under 950,000 clones, roughly a sixth being singletons. This clone has just a few counts. Its matching antigen is unknown. The material sequenced was naive CD4+ T cells from blood. The sequence was collected from a woman aged 18-35 years in good health. The rearrangement links TRBV19 to TRBJ2-5; 10 bases match TRBD2. The CDR3 DNA is TGTGCCAGTAGTAACCCGGGACTAGCGCAAGAGACCCAGTACTTC. Translation: CASSNPGLAQETQYF.